This T cell receptor beta chain derives from a study of blood T cell repertoires in COVID-19. Study-level information: Samples representing acute and convalescent COVID-19 were sourced from the United States, Italy and Spain. The cDNA or gDNA used as material had been derived from T cells, B-cell-depleted T cells, or PBMCs.

This clone was counted at least ten times. As handled by the study authors: Cell counts per sample came from amplifying reference gene primers. Some clones are missing from TCRdb's copy, which holds only in-frame ones; the method was immunoSEQ multiplex PCR. From that table come the V and J calls and clone size; the DNA was used to work out D and trimming. The table includes approximately 46,000 clones, around 85% detected once. The clonotype originates from a man aged 55 to 69 with acute or convalescent COVID-19. The sample was peripheral blood.

DNA for the CDR3: TGTGCCAGCAGTTGGCGGGGGCGAGATCAGCCCCAGCATTTT. Translated, it gives CASSWRGRDQPQHF. The rearrangement joins TRBV27 to TRBJ1-5; D is perhaps TRBD1 (6 bases). This CDR3 contains 14 residues. Trimming pared 4 bases from V and 5 bases from J, leaving 12 bases between. The V gene's germline CDR1 is MNHEY and CDR2 SMNVEV (reference sequence).